This is a list of T cell receptor beta chains from one sample in a study of technical replicates of blood from a handful of donors. This table comes from immunoSEQ multiplex PCR, and its TCRdb copy is limited to in-frame clones, with some not included. The repertoire consists of 70,000 or so clones, with approximately 88% occurring once and the leading ten covering 4.6%. Sequences were obtained from PBMCs. The receptor source for this set is a human donor in good health. Some clones in this sample may be carry-over from other donors' samples. The conserved cysteine and the conserved F or W are not part of the CDR3 here. Each record gives: V gene, J gene, CDR3 protein.

V gene: TRBV2
J gene: TRBJ2-3
CDR3 protein: ASSLRTSGSTDTQY

V gene: TRBV7-9
J gene: TRBJ1-2
CDR3 protein: ASSLTGTGYT

V gene: TRBV7-2
J gene: TRBJ1-1
CDR3 protein: ASSLDRRNTEAF

V gene: TRBV18
J gene: TRBJ2-3
CDR3 protein: ASSPPASSTDTQY

V gene: TRBV4-1
J gene: TRBJ2-5
CDR3 protein: ASSQPGLQETQY

V gene: TRBV4-3
J gene: TRBJ2-1
CDR3 protein: ASSPEGAGHRF

V gene: TRBV28
J gene: TRBJ1-1
CDR3 protein: ASRPYTGGTEAF

V gene: TRBV5-1
J gene: TRBJ1-1
CDR3 protein: ASSPGISQGRNTEAF

V gene: TRBV5-5
J gene: TRBJ1-2
CDR3 protein: AAARAGTGLGYT

V gene: TRBV19
J gene: TRBJ2-7
CDR3 protein: ASSLGTTPYEQY

V gene: TRBV6-4
J gene: TRBJ2-1
CDR3 protein: ASSDSPGQGGNEQF

V gene: TRBV30
J gene: TRBJ1-1
CDR3 protein: AWSRPGRTEAF

V gene: TRBV7-9
J gene: TRBJ2-2
CDR3 protein: ASSLLGELF

V gene: TRBV2
J gene: TRBJ1-2
CDR3 protein: ASSEREGSDYGYT

V gene: TRBV7-9
J gene: TRBJ1-6
CDR3 protein: ASTRGVGNSPLH

V gene: TRBV19
J gene: TRBJ2-1
CDR3 protein: ASSMAGFNNEQF

V gene: TRBV4-3
J gene: TRBJ1-5
CDR3 protein: ASSQDWGGNQPQH

V gene: TRBV19
J gene: TRBJ2-3
CDR3 protein: ASSIQGIDTQY

V gene: TRBV6-1
J gene: TRBJ2-2
CDR3 protein: ASSEASGQTNTGELF

V gene: TRBV18
J gene: TRBJ2-7
CDR3 protein: ASSNTGDYEQY

V gene: TRBV10-3
J gene: TRBJ1-2
CDR3 protein: AISAQEQTGGYT

V gene: TRBV18
J gene: TRBJ2-7
CDR3 protein: ASSPQEYEQY

V gene: TRBV25-1
J gene: TRBJ2-7
CDR3 protein: ASSLAGRYEQY

V gene: TRBV9
J gene: TRBJ2-3
CDR3 protein: ASNLAGGVGTDTQY

V gene: TRBV5-6
J gene: TRBJ2-2
CDR3 protein: ASSGGTGDTGELF

V gene: TRBV30
J gene: TRBJ2-2
CDR3 protein: AWGRLAGMYTGELF

V gene: TRBV6-5
J gene: TRBJ2-2
CDR3 protein: ASRQWAANTGELF

V gene: TRBV29-1
J gene: TRBJ2-1
CDR3 protein: SVETTKNEQF

V gene: TRBV28
J gene: TRBJ2-7
CDR3 protein: ASSSTTSGSYEQY